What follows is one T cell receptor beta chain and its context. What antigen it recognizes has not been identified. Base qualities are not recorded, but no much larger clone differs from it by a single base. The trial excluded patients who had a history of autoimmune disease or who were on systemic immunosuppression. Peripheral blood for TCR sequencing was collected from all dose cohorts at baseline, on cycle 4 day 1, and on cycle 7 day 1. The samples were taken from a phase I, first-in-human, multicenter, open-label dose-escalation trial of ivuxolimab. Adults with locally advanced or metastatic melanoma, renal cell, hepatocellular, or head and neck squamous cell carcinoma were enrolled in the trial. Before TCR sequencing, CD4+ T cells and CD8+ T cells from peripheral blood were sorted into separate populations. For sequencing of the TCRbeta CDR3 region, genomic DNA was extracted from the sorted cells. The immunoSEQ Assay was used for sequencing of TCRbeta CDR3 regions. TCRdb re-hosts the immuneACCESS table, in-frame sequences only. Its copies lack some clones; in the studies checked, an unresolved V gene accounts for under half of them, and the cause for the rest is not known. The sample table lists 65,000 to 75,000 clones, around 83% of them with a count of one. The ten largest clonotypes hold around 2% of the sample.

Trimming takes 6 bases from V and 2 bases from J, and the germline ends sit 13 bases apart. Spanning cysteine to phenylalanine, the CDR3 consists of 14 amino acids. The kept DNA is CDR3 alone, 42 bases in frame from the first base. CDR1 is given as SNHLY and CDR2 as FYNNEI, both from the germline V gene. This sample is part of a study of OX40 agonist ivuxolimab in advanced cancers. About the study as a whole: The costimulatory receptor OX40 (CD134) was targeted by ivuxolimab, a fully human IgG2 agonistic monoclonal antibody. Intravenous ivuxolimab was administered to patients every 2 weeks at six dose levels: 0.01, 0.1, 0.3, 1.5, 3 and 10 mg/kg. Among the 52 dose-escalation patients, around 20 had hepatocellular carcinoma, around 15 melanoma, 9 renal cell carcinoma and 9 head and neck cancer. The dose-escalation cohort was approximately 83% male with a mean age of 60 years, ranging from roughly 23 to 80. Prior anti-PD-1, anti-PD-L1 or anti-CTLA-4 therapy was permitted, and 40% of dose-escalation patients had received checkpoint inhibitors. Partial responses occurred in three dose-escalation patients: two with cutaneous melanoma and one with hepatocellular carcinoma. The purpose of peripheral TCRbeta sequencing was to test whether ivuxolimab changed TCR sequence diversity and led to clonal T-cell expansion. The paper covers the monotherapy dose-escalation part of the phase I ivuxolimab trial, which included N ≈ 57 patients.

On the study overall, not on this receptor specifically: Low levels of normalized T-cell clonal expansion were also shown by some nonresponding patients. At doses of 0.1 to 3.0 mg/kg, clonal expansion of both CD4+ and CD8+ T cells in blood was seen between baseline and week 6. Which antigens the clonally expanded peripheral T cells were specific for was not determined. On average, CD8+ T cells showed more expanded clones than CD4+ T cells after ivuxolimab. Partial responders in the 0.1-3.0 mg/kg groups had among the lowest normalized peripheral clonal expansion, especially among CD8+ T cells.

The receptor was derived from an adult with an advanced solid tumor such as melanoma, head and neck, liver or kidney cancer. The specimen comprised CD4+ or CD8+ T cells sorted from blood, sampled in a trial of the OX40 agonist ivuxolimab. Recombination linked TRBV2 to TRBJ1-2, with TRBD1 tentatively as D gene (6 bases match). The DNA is TGTGCCAGCAGCTCCCGGACAGCAAACTATGGCTACACCTTC. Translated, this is CASSSRTANYGYTF.